This section outlines one T cell receptor (beta chain) sequence together with its context. This record comes from a study of blood T cell repertoires in COVID-19. V gave up 2 bases and J gave up 4 bases; unmatched junction bases: 11. The CDR3 is 18 residues long. Germline assignment: CDR1 MDHEN and CDR2 SYDVKM. This table comes from immunoSEQ multiplex PCR, and its TCRdb copy is limited to in-frame clones, with some not included. The sample records more than 250,000 clones, about 82% being singletons. The chain joins TRBV28 to TRBJ1-5, with 10 bases aligning to TRBD1. Specimen: peripheral blood. This clonotype was sampled from a woman in her forties or fifties with acute or convalescent COVID-19. Here the CDR3 reads CASSLAFIGQGGNQPQHF. The CDR3 DNA reads TGTGCCAGCAGTTTAGCGTTTATTGGACAGGGGGGGAATCAGCCCCAGCATTTT.